This T cell receptor (beta chain) originates from a study of T cells in Graves' hyperthyroidism and ophthalmopathy. As regards this clonotype: One end of the junction is discordant with germline, which a read error may explain.

CDR1 and CDR2 from the germline V gene are LNHDA and SQIVND (reference sequence). This CDR3 comprises 15 residues. Researchers amplified the TCR beta CDR3 regions from RNA transcripts. First-round RT-PCR targeting the TCR CDR3 was performed with the HTBI primer set. TCRdb re-derived calls from the multiplex PCR reads in MiXCR, one entry per CDR3 protein. The sample has some 490,000 distinct CDR3 sequences; about 20% are singletons. This receptor was obtained from a woman in her 70s with Graves' ophthalmopathy. The rearrangement links TRBV19 to TRBJ2-1; D perhaps matches TRBD1 (5 bases). Material for sequencing was blood. This CDR3 is CTSSGREKVADEQFF. DNA for the CDR3: TGTACCAGTAGTGGCAGGGAAAAGGTCGCGGACGAGCAGTTCTTC.